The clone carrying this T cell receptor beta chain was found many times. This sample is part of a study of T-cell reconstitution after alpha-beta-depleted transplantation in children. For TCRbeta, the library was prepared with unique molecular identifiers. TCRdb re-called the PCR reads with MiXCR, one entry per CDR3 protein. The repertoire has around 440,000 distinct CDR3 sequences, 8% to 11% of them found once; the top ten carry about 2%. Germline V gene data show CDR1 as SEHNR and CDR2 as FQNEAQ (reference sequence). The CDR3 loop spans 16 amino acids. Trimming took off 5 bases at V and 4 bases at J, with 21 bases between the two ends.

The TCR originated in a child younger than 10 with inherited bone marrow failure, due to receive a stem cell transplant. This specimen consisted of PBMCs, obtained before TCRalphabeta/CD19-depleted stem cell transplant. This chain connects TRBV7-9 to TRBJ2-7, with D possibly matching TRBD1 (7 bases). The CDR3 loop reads CASSTLIGAGGYEQYF. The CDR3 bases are TGTGCCAGCAGCACCCTGATTGGGGCAGGGGGGTACGAGCAGTACTTC.